The 3 T cell receptor beta chains below come from one sample, sequenced in a study of OX40 agonist ivuxolimab in advanced cancers. Libraries were prepared by immunoSEQ multiplex PCR; TCRdb keeps only in-frame clonotypes and omits some of them. The data hold approximately 32,000 clones, with more than 70% observed a single time. The specimen comprised CD4+ or CD8+ T cells sorted from blood, sampled in a trial of the OX40 agonist ivuxolimab. The receptors were gathered from an adult with an advanced solid tumor such as melanoma, head and neck, liver or kidney cancer.

The V and J genes are TRBV5-1 and TRBJ1-1, with 8 bases matching TRBD1. Germline CDR1 and CDR2: SGHRS and YFSETQ. The V gene end was trimmed by 0 bases and the J gene end by 6 bases; junction bases not matched to a gene: 4. The CDR3 runs to 14 residues. As DNA, the CDR3 is TGCGCCAGCAGCTTGGCAGGGGGCAGATCTGAAGCTTTCTTT. Protein sequence: CASSLAGGRSEAFF.

The chain recombines TRBV6-6 with TRBJ1-3; D call uncertain. Germline V gene lookup returns CDR1 MNHNY and CDR2 SVGAGI (reference sequence). Between the trimmed V and J ends, which lost 5 bases and 1 base, there was a span of 9 bases. CDR3 size: 14 residues. CDR3 bases: TGTGCCAGCAGTGTGACTGCTTCTGGAAACACCATATATTTT. Translating it yields CASSVTASGNTIYF.

Remarks on this clone: This same CDR3 is encoded by further DNA sequences in the sample. The chain uses TRBV2 and TRBJ1-2; TRBD1 is a possible D gene (6 bases). With 9 bases removed from V and 8 bases from J, the gap between germline ends came to 13 bases. Looked up from germline, CDR1 is SNHLY and CDR2 is FYNNEI. This CDR3 region has 11 residues. CDR3 bases: TGTGCCAGTCGGGGGCTGGGGGGCTACACCTTC. Translating gives CASRGLGGYTF. Using reference TRBV2 and TRBJ1-2 for the parts outside the CDR3, the full variable domain is EPEVTQTPSHQVTQMGQEVILRCVPISNHLYFYWYRQILGQKVEFLVSFYNNEISEKSEIFDDQFSVERPDGSNFTLKIRSTKLEDSAMYFCASRGLGGYTFGSGTRLTVV.